This is a list of T cell receptor beta chains from one sample in a study of blood T cell repertoires in COVID-19. Clones were sequenced by immunoSEQ multiplex PCR, and TCRdb holds only the in-frame ones, with some missing. Of around 120,000 clones listed, 87% were seen once; the top ten hold roughly 30%. The sample comprised peripheral blood. Source of these receptors: a woman aged 65 to 85 with acute or convalescent COVID-19. Each CDR3 is given with its conserved first and last residue. Fields, in order: clone size, V gene, D gene, J gene, CDR3 DNA, CDR3 protein. D genes are given only for firm matches. Clone sizes are given selectively: once, few, many, or a class where the clone is expanded.

.	TRBV12-5	TRBD1	TRBJ1-1	TGTGCTAGTGGTCCGGACAGGGAGAACACTGAAGCTTTCTTT	CASGPDRENTEAFF
.	TRBV19	.	TRBJ1-2	TGTGCCAGTACCGCAGGAGGGGTTTCTAACTATGGCTACACCTTC	CASTAGGVSNYGYTF
.	TRBV18	TRBD1	TRBJ1-2	TGTGCCAGCTCACCGGACGGTTCCCTGACAGGGAGCTATGGCTACACCTTC	CASSPDGSLTGSYGYTF
.	TRBV5-1	TRBD1	TRBJ2-3	TGCGCCAGCAGCCCGGGACAGGGTGGTGATACGCAGTATTTT	CASSPGQGGDTQYF
.	TRBV5-1	.	TRBJ1-1	TGCGCCAGCAGCTTTACGGCGGGACCGCTGAACACTGAAGCTTTCTTT	CASSFTAGPLNTEAFF
.	TRBV9	.	TRBJ1-1	TGTGCCAGCAGCGGAAAGACAGAGAACACTGAAGCTTTCTTT	CASSGKTENTEAFF
.	TRBV7-3	TRBD2	TRBJ2-2	TGTGCCAGCAGCTCAGGACTAGATTACACCGGGGAGCTGTTTTTT	CASSSGLDYTGELFF
.	TRBV6-5	.	TRBJ1-5	TGTGCCAGCAGGCGGGGACGCAATCAGCCCCAGCATTTT	CASRRGRNQPQHF
.	TRBV10-3	TRBD2	TRBJ2-3	TGTGCCATCAGTCCCGGGGGGACAGATACGCAGTATTTT	CAISPGGTDTQYF
.	TRBV11-2	.	TRBJ2-1	TGTGCCAGCAGCTTAGAGAGTGAGCAGTTCTTC	CASSLESEQFF
.	TRBV18	.	TRBJ1-3	TGTGCCAGCTCACCGGGCCTCTCTGGAAACACCATATATTTT	CASSPGLSGNTIYF
.	TRBV29-1	TRBD1	TRBJ2-7	TGCAGCGTAGACGGACAGGGGATGTACGAGCAGTACTTC	CSVDGQGMYEQYF
.	TRBV18	.	TRBJ1-2	TGTGCCAGCTCACCACGGGGGGAACCTAACTATGGCTACACCTTC	CASSPRGEPNYGYTF
.	TRBV2	TRBD1	TRBJ1-4	TGTGCCAGCAGTGAAGCTGGAGTGGGACAGTTGACAACTAATGAAAAACTGTTTTTT	CASSEAGVGQLTTNEKLFF
few	TRBV30	.	TRBJ1-6	TGTGCCTGGAGGGACTTCTATAATTCACCCCTCCACTTT	CAWRDFYNSPLHF
.	TRBV5-8	.	TRBJ2-7	TGTGCCAGCAGCTTTGGCGGTACCTACGAGCAGTACTTC	CASSFGGTYEQYF
.	TRBV15	.	TRBJ1-5	TGTGCCTTTCGAGCCGGGTTCGGTCAGCCCCAGCATTTT	CAFRAGFGQPQHF
.	TRBV28	.	TRBJ1-1	TGTGCCAGCAGTTTCGTCGGGAGGATGATGAACACTGAAGCTTTCTTT	CASSFVGRMMNTEAFF
.	TRBV27	.	TRBJ1-6	TGTGCCAGCAGTTCAGGGATGGAGAATTCACCCCTCCACTTT	CASSSGMENSPLHF
.	TRBV18	TRBD1	TRBJ1-4	TGTGCCAGCTCACCACAAGACAGGGACAATGAAAAACTGTTTTTT	CASSPQDRDNEKLFF
.	TRBV28	.	TRBJ1-2	TGTGCCAGCAGTTTGTACCAGGAGGGCTATGGCTACACCTTC	CASSLYQEGYGYTF
.	TRBV3-1/TRBV3-2	.	TRBJ1-2	TGTGCCAGCAGCCAAGATTTGTCAGCGTTCTATGGCTACACCTTC	CASSQDLSAFYGYTF
.	TRBV7-9	.	TRBJ2-3	TGTGCCAGCACCCTGGAACAACAGGAGGGCCCAGATACGCAGTATTTT	CASTLEQQEGPDTQYF
.	TRBV6-2/TRBV6-3	TRBD2	TRBJ2-2	TGTGCCAGCAGTTTACTAGCGGGGGAGAACACCGGGGAGCTGTTTTTT	CASSLLAGENTGELFF
.	TRBV9	TRBD1	TRBJ1-1	TGTGCCAGCAGCGTGAGGACAGGTCCTAACACTGAAGCTTTCTTT	CASSVRTGPNTEAFF
.	TRBV18	.	TRBJ2-7	TGTGCCAGCTCACCCCTGCCGGGGGGCCCTTACGAGCAGTACTTC	CASSPLPGGPYEQYF
.	TRBV5-5	TRBD1	TRBJ1-2	TGTGCCAGCAGGTCGGGACAGCCCAACTATGGCTACACCTTC	CASRSGQPNYGYTF
.	TRBV28	.	TRBJ2-2	TGTGCCAGCAGTTTCGAAGGGGGGGCGGTGGAGCTGTTTTTT	CASSFEGGAVELFF
.	TRBV5-1	TRBD2	TRBJ2-3	TGCGCCAGCATGACTAGCGGGTCCCGCACAGATACGCAGTATTTT	CASMTSGSRTDTQYF
.	TRBV7-9	.	TRBJ1-4	TGTGCCAGCAGCTTCAGCTTGGACAAGCTGTTTTTT	CASSFSLDKLFF
.	TRBV5-4	TRBD1	TRBJ2-7	TGTGCCAGCAGCACCGGACAGGCTCACTACGAGCAGTACTTC	CASSTGQAHYEQYF
.	TRBV7-9	.	TRBJ1-1	TGTGCCAGCAGCTTAGTGGGGCAAATGAACACTGAAGCTTTCTTT	CASSLVGQMNTEAFF
.	TRBV21-1	.	TRBJ1-1	TGTGCCAGCAGGGGACAGGGGTCCCAGCACAGCCCTGAAGCTTTCTTT	CASRGQGSQHSPEAFF
.	TRBV24-1	TRBD1	TRBJ1-2	TGTGCCACCAGTGATTGGGGGACAGGGCATGGCTACACCTTC	CATSDWGTGHGYTF
.	TRBV2	.	TRBJ2-3	TGTGCCAGCAGTGAAGACAGGGAGTTGGGGACAGATACGCAGTATTTT	CASSEDRELGTDTQYF
.	TRBV28	.	TRBJ1-2	TGTGCCAGCAGTCCGGTGGATTCTGGACAGTTACTCTATGGCTACACCTTC	CASSPVDSGQLLYGYTF
.	TRBV28	.	TRBJ1-4	TGTGCCAGCAGTTTAGGGGGGGCCCGTGAAAAACTGTTTTTT	CASSLGGAREKLFF
.	TRBV30	TRBD1	TRBJ1-2	TGTGCCTGGAGTTCCCAGGGGGAGAGGTATAACTATGGCTACACCTTC	CAWSSQGERYNYGYTF
.	TRBV30	TRBD2	TRBJ2-7	TGTGCCTGGAGTGTAAACGCGGGGGTAGGGCAGTACTTC	CAWSVNAGVGQYF
few	TRBV28	.	TRBJ1-1	TGTGCCAGCAGTCCCCGACTGAGACTGAACACTGAAGCTTTCTTT	CASSPRLRLNTEAFF
.	TRBV10-3	TRBD1	TRBJ1-5	TGTGCCATCAGCCCCAGACAGGGAGAACAGCCCCAGCATTTT	CAISPRQGEQPQHF
once	TRBV24-1	.	TRBJ2-2	TGTGCCACCAGACCGGCGGAACTGGGGGAGCTGTTTTTT	CATRPAELGELFF
.	TRBV30	.	TRBJ2-4	TGTGCCTGGAGTGTAAGGGGGGGCAAAAACATTCAGTACTTC	CAWSVRGGKNIQYF
once	TRBV28	.	TRBJ2-7	TGTGCCAGCGGGATGAGGGACAATGGAAGATACGAGCAGTACTTC	CASGMRDNGRYEQYF
once	TRBV5-1	.	TRBJ1-3	TGCGCCAGCAGCTTGGAACACAGCCCTGGAAACACCATATATTTT	CASSLEHSPGNTIYF
.	TRBV5-1	TRBD1	TRBJ2-3	TGCGCCAGCAGCGTCCCTACAGGGGCCAGCACAGATACGCAGTATTTT	CASSVPTGASTDTQYF
.	TRBV7-2	.	TRBJ2-3	TGTGCCAGCAGCTTACAACAGTTTAAAGATACGCAGTATTTT	CASSLQQFKDTQYF
.	TRBV6-4	TRBD2	TRBJ2-3	TGTGCCAGCAGCTTAAGCGGGGTCAGCACAGATACGCAGTATTTT	CASSLSGVSTDTQYF
few	TRBV12-5	TRBD1	TRBJ1-2	TGTGCTAGTGGTTCCGGACAGGGGGTTGTCTATGGCTACACCTTC	CASGSGQGVVYGYTF
.	TRBV28	.	TRBJ2-5	TGTGCCAGCAGCCCCTCTTTGGGAACCGGGGTGGAGACCCAGTACTTC	CASSPSLGTGVETQYF